This T cell receptor (beta chain) appears in the sequencing data of a study of STAT3 mutations in large granular lymphocyte leukemia. Regarding this clone: Its antigen is still unknown.

TCRbeta libraries averaged around 41,000 productive templates per sample. This table comes from immunoSEQ multiplex PCR, and its TCRdb copy is limited to in-frame clones, with some not included. The sample has 40,000 to 50,000 clones, 80% to 90% seen once. The germline V gene encodes CDR1 GTSNPN and CDR2 SVGIG (reference sequence). This CDR3 contains 14 residues. V trimming: 1 base; J trimming: 3 bases; junction bases outside the gene matches: 4. Study-level points and caveats: Treatment regimens differed across patients between samplings. Every T-LGLL patient had at least one immunodominant TCRbeta clonotype.

The receptor comes from a human donor with T large granular lymphocyte leukemia. Some clones in this sample may be carry-over from other donors' samples. The chain carries TRBV30 and TRBJ2-5, with TRBD1 identical over 8 bases. Source material: PBMCs. CDR3 sequence reads: CAWSADRVKETQYF. CDR3 coding DNA: TGTGCCTGGAGTGCGGACAGGGTTAAAGAGACCCAGTACTTC.